This T cell receptor (beta chain) is drawn from a study of T cells in women clearing cervical HPV infection. About the study: Blood came at first lesion visit for cases, post-clearance for controls.

The length of the CDR3 is 15 residues. Germline V lookup: CDR1 SGHRS, CDR2 YFSETQ. V was cut by 0 bases and J by 4 bases, with 13 bases left in between. In the case of this clone: What it binds is not known. The read stops 3 residues short of the end of the CDR3; the missing end is completed from the germline J gene.

Prevalent HPV16 infections were excluded; only incident single HPV16 infections included. MY09/MY11 PCR detected cervical HPV DNA; dot-blot assigned genotypes. Study-wide findings and caveats: TRBV6-7 abundance was lower in cases than controls (approximately 0.11% versus 0.16%).

Libraries were prepared by immunoSEQ multiplex PCR; TCRdb keeps only in-frame clonotypes and omits some of them. The table lists about 26,000 clones. The receptor comes from a woman between 18 and 69 years old with a cervical HPV16 infection that either progressed to CIN3+ or cleared (not recorded which). The sequenced material came from blood buffy coat. This rearrangement joins TRBV5-1 to TRBJ1-2; D perhaps matches TRBD1 (5 bases). The CDR3 protein is CASSLDWGGSYGYTF. Incomplete CDR3 DNA: TGCGCCAGCAGCTTGGATTGGGGGGGAAGCTATGGC.